The T cell receptor (beta chain) under discussion was sequenced for a study of cytomegalovirus exposure and HLA in healthy donors. Regarding this clone: Its specificity is unknown.

J gave up 1 base and V 5 bases, and 8 bases lay outside the gene matches. The CDR3 spans 18 residues. Germline V gene sequence: CDR1 LNHNV, CDR2 YYDKDF (reference sequence). In the PCR, 60 Vbeta and 13 Jbeta primers were used. The table came from immunoSEQ multiplex PCR; TCRdb's copy has only in-frame clones and leaves some out. The data hold about 120,000 clones, with 75% to 80% observed a single time. Findings and caveats of the study: Among TCR sequences, most were rare, though some public TCRs appeared in many donors. Follow-up analysis found HLA locus-dependent TCR association rates, highest for DRB1 and lowest for HLA-C. Another analysis was done later, and it associated approximately 18,000 TCR beta sequences with HLA alleles at 0.05 false discovery rate. V- and J-gene trimming in TCR beta was tied to a missense DCLRE1C variant by an analysis performed later.

This chain uses TRBV15 with TRBJ2-3; 14 bases map to TRBD2. The sample taken for sequencing was PBMCs. The receptor's source is a woman in her 30s in good health and CMV-seropositive. CDR3 protein: CATSPRLAGGPGTDTQYF. The CDR3 nucleotides are TGTGCCACCAGCCCCCGACTAGCGGGGGGGCCCGGCACAGATACGCAGTATTTT.